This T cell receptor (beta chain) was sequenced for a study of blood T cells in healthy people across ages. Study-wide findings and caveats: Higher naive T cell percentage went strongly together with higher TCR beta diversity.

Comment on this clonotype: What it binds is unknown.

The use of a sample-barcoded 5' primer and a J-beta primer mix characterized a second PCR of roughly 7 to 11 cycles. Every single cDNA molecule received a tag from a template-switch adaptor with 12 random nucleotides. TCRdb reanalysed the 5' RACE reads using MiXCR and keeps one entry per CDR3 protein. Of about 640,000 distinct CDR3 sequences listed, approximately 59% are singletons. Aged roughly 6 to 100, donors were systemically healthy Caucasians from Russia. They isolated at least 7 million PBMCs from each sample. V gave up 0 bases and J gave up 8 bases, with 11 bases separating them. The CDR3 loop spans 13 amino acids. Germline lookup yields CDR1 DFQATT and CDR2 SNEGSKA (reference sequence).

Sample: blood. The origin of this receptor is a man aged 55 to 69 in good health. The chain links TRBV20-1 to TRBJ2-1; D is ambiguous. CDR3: CSARDSAVDEQFF. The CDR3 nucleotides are TGCAGTGCTAGAGACTCGGCGGTCGATGAGCAGTTCTTC.